This TCR beta chain was captured by sequencing in a study of T cells in severe cutaneous drug reactions. Carbamazepine had induced Stevens-Johnson syndrome or toxic epidermal necrolysis in the sequenced donors. This clonotype shows up as medium-sized (0.01 to 0.1%) by frequency. Bulk and single-cell libraries used iRepertoire multiplex PCR with TCR subtype-specific primers. TCRdb re-called the multiplex PCR reads; every CDR3 protein appears as one record, without DNA. In all, the sample yields roughly 5,400 distinct CDR3 sequences. This CDR3 has 15 amino acids. Per germline, CDR1 MGHRA and CDR2 YSYEKL.

V and J are TRBV4-1 and TRBJ1-3. Input material: PBMCs. The sequence came from a human donor with a severe cutaneous adverse drug reaction. CDR3: CASSQEADSGNTIYF.